This TCR beta chain was sequenced during a study of T cells after yellow fever vaccination. The study, taken as a whole, reports: Though weaker, the secondary response peaked faster, on day 5 versus 15.

CDR1 KGHDR and CDR2 SFDVKD come from the germline V gene. The CDR3 loop spans 15 amino acids. Trimming took 7 bases from V and 6 from J; bases not matched to a gene: 10. About this clonotype: Its specificity is not known.

It was through 5'RACE template switching that TCR cDNA was made, with a universal primer site and UMIs added. TCRdb called the 5' RACE reads again in MiXCR, with one record for every CDR3 protein. The table has about 210,000 distinct CDR3 sequences, more than 3% seen once. Sequenced material: CD4+ T cells sorted from PBMCs, taken 10 days after the yellow fever booster vaccination. The chain employs TRBV24-1 and TRBJ2-1, with TRBD2 identical over 8 bases. This sequence originates from a man between 18 and 29 years old who received the YFV17D yellow fever vaccine. CDR3 loop: CATSRGGLRGNEQFF. CDR3 nucleotides: TGTGCCACCAGCCGGGGGGGCCTTCGGGGCAATGAGCAGTTCTTC.